Below are 9 T cell receptor beta chains sequenced from a single sample in a study of blood T cell repertoires in COVID-19. The protocol was immunoSEQ multiplex PCR, while the TCRdb copy is restricted to in-frame clones and leaves out a portion. The sample lists around 80,000 clones; about four fifths were seen once. Sequencing used peripheral blood. These receptors all stem from an elderly man with acute or convalescent COVID-19.

In this sample, this clone turned up a few times. This chain joins TRBV5-1 and TRBJ1-6, with 9 bases matching TRBD1. The germline CDR1 and CDR2 sequences are SGHRS and YFSETQ. The CDR3 covers 16 residues. Germline trimming cut 4 bases from V and 8 bases from J; bases unmatched to any gene: 10. In DNA, the CDR3 is TGCGCCAGCAGCGCGAACAACAGGGGGCCGTATTCACCCCTCCACTTT. Amino acid sequence: CASSANNRGPYSPLHF.

The rearrangement links TRBV3-1 (or the pseudogene TRBV3-2) to TRBJ2-3; TRBD1 matches at 8 bases. The V gene's germline CDR1 is LGHDT and CDR2 YNNKEL (reference sequence). V lost 0 bases to trimming and J lost 5 bases; unmatched junction nucleotides: 7. CDR3 length: 16 residues. This chain's CDR3 is CASSQDYGTGGDTQYF. Here the CDR3 DNA reads TGTGCCAGCAGCCAAGATTACGGGACAGGCGGAGATACGCAGTATTTT.

The chain recombines TRBV10-1 with TRBJ1-5, with 7 nucleotides matching TRBD1. The trim removed 3 bases at V and 0 bases at J, leaving 8 bases unmatched. The germline CDR1 and CDR2 sequences are WNHNN and SYGVQD (reference sequence). This CDR3 is 17 amino acids long. CDR3 in DNA: TGCGCCAGCAGTGATCTCTGGACAGGTTATAGCAATCAGCCCCAGCATTTT. Translated: CASSDLWTGYSNQPQHF.

This chain links TRBV5-4 with TRBJ1-1, with D perhaps TRBD1 (6 bases). The CDR3 runs 15 residues. Germline CDR1 SGHNT, CDR2 YYREEE (reference sequence). The V end was cut by 0 bases, the J end by 1 base, with 10 bases between. The CDR3 DNA is TGTGCCAGCAGCTTGGGGGGACACCAGAACACTGAAGCTTTCTTT. Its protein product is CASSLGGHQNTEAFF.

The rearrangement links TRBV5-5 to TRBJ1-2; weak D call: TRBD1 (5 bases). The length of the CDR3 is 12 residues. The V gene's germline CDR1 is SGHKS and CDR2 YYEKEE (reference sequence). Between the trimmed V and J ends, which lost 0 bases and 8 bases, there was a span of 8 bases. CDR3 loop: CASSLDWGGYTF. In nucleotides, the CDR3 is TGTGCCAGCAGCTTGGATTGGGGCGGCTACACCTTC.

The table lists this clone with a count of one. The gene calls are TRBV6-6 and TRBJ2-7; D is ambiguous. Trimming left V 6 bases short and J 1 base short, with 7 bases between. This CDR3 comprises 12 residues. Germline CDR1 and CDR2: MNHNY and SVGAGI (reference sequence). DNA for the CDR3: TGTGCCAGCAGGGCAGTTTCCTACGAGCAGTACTTC. This encodes CASRAVSYEQYF.

This chain uses TRBV10-2 with TRBJ2-7, with TRBD2 identical over 7 bases. The germline V gene has CDR1 WSHSY and CDR2 SAAADI. The CDR3 is 12 amino acids. The V segment lost 6 bases and the J segment 6 bases; nucleotides outside the gene matches: 5. As DNA, the CDR3 is TGCGCCAGCAGGGGGGGAGGGGTCGAGCAGTACTTC. This sequence encodes CASRGGGVEQYF.

In this sample, this clone turned up a few times. This same CDR3 is encoded by further DNA sequences in the sample. V and J are TRBV5-1 and TRBJ2-1; 9 nucleotides align to TRBD1. Germline CDR1 is SGHRS and CDR2 is YFSETQ. Trimming removed 0 bases from V and 6 bases from J; junction bases left unmatched: 1. CDR3 length equals 14 residues. CDR3 sequence (DNA): TGCGCCAGCAGCTTGGAGGGACAGGGCAATGAGCAGTTCTTC. Protein: CASSLEGQGNEQFF.

The chain has TRBV5-1 and TRBJ1-2, with 7 nucleotides matching TRBD1. The CDR3 loop spans 16 amino acids. The junction had 11 bases not matched to a gene; V was cut back by 5 bases and J by 1 base. Looked up from germline, CDR1 is SGHRS and CDR2 is YFSETQ. The CDR3 DNA reads as TGCGCCAGCAGTCTCGGACAGGCCGTAATTAACTATGGCTACACCTTC. Its protein is CASSLGQAVINYGYTF.